These 6 T cell receptor beta chains originate from one sample sequenced in a study of beta chain features in type 1 diabetes. Since all of the isolated RNA was reverse transcribed, expressed TCRB transcripts were what got sequenced. Profiling relied on immunoSEQ multiplex PCR, and the TCRdb table lists in-frame clones only, not all of them. The sample consists of 450,000 to 550,000 clones, roughly 31% of them appearing once. The source material was naive CD4+ T cells from blood. The receptors shown here come from a man in his late teens or twenties in good health.

This clone appeared a few times. The rearrangement links TRBV29-1 to TRBJ2-2, with D maybe TRBD1 (6 bases). Trimming stripped 5 bases from V and 1 base from J, with 11 bases between. The CDR3 loop spans 14 amino acids. Germline V CDR1 and CDR2: SQVTM, ANQGSEA. CDR3 residues: CSVRTAMNTGELFF. The CDR3 nucleotides read TGCAGCGTTCGGACAGCGATGAACACCGGGGAGCTGTTTTTT.

V gene TRBV29-1 combines with J gene TRBJ2-5; 7 positions match TRBD2. CDR1 SQVTM and CDR2 ANQGSEA come from the germline V gene. Losses at the gene ends were 7 bases for V and 5 bases for J; bases not matched to a gene: 10. CDR3 length equals 13 residues. CDR3 protein: CSAARGVGETQYF. The CDR3 nucleotides are TGCAGCGCCGCCCGGGGGGTTGGGGAGACCCAGTACTTC.

V and J are TRBV30 and TRBJ2-1; TRBD2 matches 7 bases. Germline loops: CDR1 GTSNPN, CDR2 SVGIG (reference sequence). Trimming removed 8 bases from V and 9 bases from J; junction bases left unmatched: 16. This CDR3 comprises 14 residues. The CDR3 is CAHVPGGRGSEQFF. For the CDR3, the DNA is TGTGCCCACGTACCGGGAGGAAGAGGGAGTGAGCAGTTCTTC.

The chain uses TRBV29-1 and TRBJ2-3, with unresolved D. V lost 6 bases and J 6 bases, leaving 10 bases between the germline ends. CDR1 is SQVTM and CDR2 is ANQGSEA in the germline V gene. This CDR3 has 11 amino acids. CDR3 bases: TGCAGCGTGGGCAGGAAGGATACGCAGTATTTT. It encodes CSVGRKDTQYF.

The chain has TRBV9 and TRBJ2-4, with no clear D. Germline-derived CDR1 and CDR2 are SGDLS and YYNGEE. This CDR3 comprises 16 residues. V was clipped by 4 bases and J by 0 bases, with 14 bases between them. The CDR3 region is CASSPGYLLAKNIQYF. The CDR3 DNA reads TGTGCCAGCAGCCCCGGGTACCTACTAGCCAAAAACATTCAGTACTTC.

This clone was observed a few times. The chain is built from TRBV9 and TRBJ2-1; 7 bases are a match to TRBD2. The CDR3 is 15 residues long. The ends lost 2 bases at V and 7 bases at J; junction bases unmatched: 9. The V gene's germline CDR1 is SGDLS and CDR2 YYNGEE. The CDR3 here is CASSVQAGEGNEQFF. The CDR3 nucleotides are TGTGCCAGCAGCGTTCAGGCTGGGGAGGGTAATGAGCAGTTCTTC.